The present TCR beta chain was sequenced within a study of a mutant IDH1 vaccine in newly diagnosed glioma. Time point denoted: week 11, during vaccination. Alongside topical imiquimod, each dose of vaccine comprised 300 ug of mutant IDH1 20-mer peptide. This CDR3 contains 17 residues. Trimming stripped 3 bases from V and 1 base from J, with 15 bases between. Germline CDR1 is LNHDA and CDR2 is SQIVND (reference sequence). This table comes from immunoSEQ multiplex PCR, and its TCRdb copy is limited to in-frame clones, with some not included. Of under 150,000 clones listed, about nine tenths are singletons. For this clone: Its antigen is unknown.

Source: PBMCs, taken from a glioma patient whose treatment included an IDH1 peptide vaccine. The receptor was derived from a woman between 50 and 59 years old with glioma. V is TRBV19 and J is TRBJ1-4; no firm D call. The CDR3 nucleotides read TGTGCCAGTAGTATTTTGGGTCGGAAAGAAACTAATGAAAAACTGTTTTTT. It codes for CASSILGRKETNEKLFF.